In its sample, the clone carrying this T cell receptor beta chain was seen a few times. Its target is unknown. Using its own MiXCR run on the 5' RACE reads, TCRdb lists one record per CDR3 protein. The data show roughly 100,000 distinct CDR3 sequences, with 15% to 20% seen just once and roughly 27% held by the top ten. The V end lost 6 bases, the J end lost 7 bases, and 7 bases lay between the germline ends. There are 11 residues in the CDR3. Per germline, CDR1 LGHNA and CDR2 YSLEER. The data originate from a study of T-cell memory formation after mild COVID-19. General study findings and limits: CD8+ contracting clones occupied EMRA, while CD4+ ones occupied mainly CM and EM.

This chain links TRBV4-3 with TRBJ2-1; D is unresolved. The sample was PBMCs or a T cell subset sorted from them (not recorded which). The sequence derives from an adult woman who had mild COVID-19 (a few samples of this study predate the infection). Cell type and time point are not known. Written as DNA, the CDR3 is TGCGCCAGCAGATTCGGGAATGAGCAGTTCTTC. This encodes CASRFGNEQFF.